This is a list of T cell receptor beta chains from one sample in a study of blood T cell repertoires in COVID-19. Profiling relied on immunoSEQ multiplex PCR, and the TCRdb table lists in-frame clones only, not all of them. The sample records 100,000 to 150,000 clones, roughly 83% being singletons. Sequenced sample: peripheral blood. Receptors were obtained from a woman in her forties or fifties with acute or convalescent COVID-19. Each CDR3 is given with its conserved first and last residue. Each record gives: clone size, D gene, V gene, J gene, CDR3 protein, CDR3 DNA. A D gene is named only where the DNA matches it firmly. A row's size may be missing; if present it is once, few, many or a size class.

abundance: .
d_gene: .
v_gene: TRBV12-3/TRBV12-4
j_gene: TRBJ1-1
CDR3aa: CASSWTANTEAFF
CDR3nt: TGTGCCAGCAGCTGGACAGCAAACACTGAAGCTTTCTTT

abundance: .
d_gene: .
v_gene: TRBV11-2
j_gene: TRBJ1-4
CDR3aa: CASRQKVNEKLFF
CDR3nt: TGTGCCAGTAGACAGAAAGTTAATGAAAAACTGTTTTTT

abundance: once
d_gene: .
v_gene: TRBV28
j_gene: TRBJ1-2
CDR3aa: CASSLKGASANYGYTF
CDR3nt: TGTGCCAGCAGTTTAAAAGGGGCCTCAGCTAACTATGGCTACACCTTC

abundance: .
d_gene: TRBD1
v_gene: TRBV6-1
j_gene: TRBJ1-2
CDR3aa: CASSEATGNYGYTF
CDR3nt: TGTGCCAGCAGTGAAGCGACAGGGAACTATGGCTACACCTTC

abundance: .
d_gene: .
v_gene: TRBV19
j_gene: TRBJ1-2
CDR3aa: CASSIGTGNYGYTF
CDR3nt: TGTGCCAGTAGTATAGGAACAGGCAACTATGGCTACACCTTC

abundance: .
d_gene: .
v_gene: TRBV19
j_gene: TRBJ2-6
CDR3aa: CASSFLSGTSGANVLTF
CDR3nt: TGTGCCAGTAGTTTCTTATCGGGTACCTCTGGGGCCAACGTCCTGACTTTC

abundance: few
d_gene: .
v_gene: TRBV9
j_gene: TRBJ1-2
CDR3aa: CASRSGGGLNYGYTF
CDR3nt: TGTGCCAGCAGGTCCGGCGGGGGTCTTAACTATGGCTACACCTTC

abundance: .
d_gene: .
v_gene: TRBV2
j_gene: TRBJ1-1
CDR3aa: CASSGKGVGNTEAFF
CDR3nt: TGTGCCAGCAGTGGTAAGGGAGTCGGAAACACTGAAGCTTTCTTT

abundance: .
d_gene: .
v_gene: TRBV19
j_gene: TRBJ2-7
CDR3aa: CASLGRLRDGQYF
CDR3nt: TGTGCCAGCCTCGGGAGACTCCGGGACGGGCAGTACTTC

abundance: .
d_gene: .
v_gene: TRBV20-1
j_gene: TRBJ1-1
CDR3aa: CSASSRGRRNTEAFF
CDR3nt: TGCAGTGCCAGTAGCAGGGGCAGACGGAACACTGAAGCTTTCTTT

abundance: .
d_gene: .
v_gene: TRBV7-8
j_gene: TRBJ2-5
CDR3aa: CASSFVQGPQETQYF
CDR3nt: TGTGCCAGCAGCTTCGTCCAGGGCCCCCAAGAGACCCAGTACTTC

abundance: .
d_gene: .
v_gene: TRBV5-4
j_gene: TRBJ1-1
CDR3aa: CASSQPGGRNTEAFF
CDR3nt: TGTGCCAGCAGCCAGCCGGGCGGGAGGAACACTGAAGCTTTCTTT

abundance: .
d_gene: TRBD2
v_gene: TRBV2
j_gene: TRBJ2-7
CDR3aa: CASSEVTSGGAYYPYEQYF
CDR3nt: TGTGCCAGCAGTGAAGTTACTAGCGGGGGGGCCTATTATCCCTACGAGCAGTACTTC

abundance: .
d_gene: TRBD1
v_gene: TRBV6-5
j_gene: TRBJ1-5
CDR3aa: CASRPGTGSNQPQHF
CDR3nt: TGTGCCAGCAGGCCCGGGACAGGGAGCAATCAGCCCCAGCATTTT

abundance: .
d_gene: TRBD2
v_gene: TRBV20-1
j_gene: TRBJ2-5
CDR3aa: CSASPPGLAGGVETQYF
CDR3nt: TGCAGTGCCAGTCCTCCGGGACTAGCGGGGGGGGTGGAGACCCAGTACTTC

abundance: .
d_gene: TRBD2
v_gene: TRBV18
j_gene: TRBJ2-3
CDR3aa: CASSSGLAEFRTDTQYF
CDR3nt: TGTGCCAGCTCAAGCGGACTAGCGGAATTTAGGACAGATACGCAGTATTTT

abundance: .
d_gene: TRBD1
v_gene: TRBV6-4
j_gene: TRBJ1-2
CDR3aa: CASSPTQGQGANGYTF
CDR3nt: TGTGCCAGCAGTCCAACCCAGGGACAGGGGGCAAATGGCTACACCTTC

abundance: .
d_gene: .
v_gene: TRBV15
j_gene: TRBJ1-1
CDR3aa: CATSRTLNTEAFF
CDR3nt: TGTGCCACCAGCCGGACACTGAACACTGAAGCTTTCTTT

abundance: .
d_gene: .
v_gene: TRBV30
j_gene: TRBJ1-5
CDR3aa: CACIIVRGQPQHF
CDR3nt: TGTGCCTGCATTATAGTCCGCGGTCAGCCCCAGCATTTT

abundance: .
d_gene: .
v_gene: TRBV18
j_gene: TRBJ1-6
CDR3aa: CASSLNGVNSPLHF
CDR3nt: TGTGCCAGCTCACTGAACGGAGTTAATTCACCCCTCCACTTT

abundance: .
d_gene: TRBD2
v_gene: TRBV5-4
j_gene: TRBJ2-2
CDR3aa: CASSPGLAGSVGELFF
CDR3nt: TGTGCCAGCAGCCCGGGACTAGCGGGGTCTGTCGGGGAGCTGTTTTTT

abundance: .
d_gene: .
v_gene: TRBV14
j_gene: TRBJ1-2
CDR3aa: CASSPYNYGYTF
CDR3nt: TGTGCCAGCAGCCCCTATAACTATGGCTACACCTTC

abundance: .
d_gene: .
v_gene: TRBV12-3/TRBV12-4
j_gene: TRBJ1-2
CDR3aa: CASSVNRDYGYTF
CDR3nt: TGTGCCAGCAGTGTGAACAGGGACTATGGCTACACCTTC

abundance: once
d_gene: TRBD1
v_gene: TRBV6-5
j_gene: TRBJ1-6
CDR3aa: CASRRGQMSSPLHF
CDR3nt: TGTGCCAGTAGAAGGGGGCAGATGAGTTCACCCCTCCACTTT

abundance: .
d_gene: .
v_gene: TRBV5-6
j_gene: TRBJ1-2
CDR3aa: CASSIGRGYTF
CDR3nt: TGTGCCAGCAGCATTGGTAGGGGTTACACCTTC

abundance: .
d_gene: TRBD1
v_gene: TRBV7-8
j_gene: TRBJ1-1
CDR3aa: CASSRFIERGRNTEAFF
CDR3nt: TGTGCCAGCAGCCGATTCATCGAAAGGGGGCGGAACACTGAAGCTTTCTTT

abundance: .
d_gene: .
v_gene: TRBV5-1
j_gene: TRBJ2-7
CDR3aa: CASSLQTGTTYEQYF
CDR3nt: TGCGCCAGCAGCCTCCAGACAGGCACCACCTACGAGCAGTACTTC

abundance: once
d_gene: .
v_gene: TRBV6-6
j_gene: TRBJ1-2
CDR3aa: CASSYSRGYTF
CDR3nt: TGTGCCAGCAGTTACAGCCGAGGCTACACCTTC

abundance: .
d_gene: .
v_gene: TRBV6-5
j_gene: TRBJ1-3
CDR3aa: CASRMAGPGNTIYF
CDR3nt: TGTGCCAGCAGGATGGCAGGGCCTGGAAACACCATATATTTT

abundance: .
d_gene: .
v_gene: TRBV9
j_gene: TRBJ1-1
CDR3aa: CASSVSTTNTEAFF
CDR3nt: TGTGCCAGCAGCGTCTCGACAACGAACACTGAAGCTTTCTTT

abundance: .
d_gene: TRBD1
v_gene: TRBV20-1
j_gene: TRBJ1-2
CDR3aa: CSASVFTGASVYGYTF
CDR3nt: TGCAGTGCTAGTGTTTTTACAGGGGCATCCGTCTATGGCTACACCTTC